This T cell receptor (beta chain) comes out of a study of T cells in Graves' hyperthyroidism and ophthalmopathy. Amplification targeted TCR beta CDR3 regions from RNA transcripts. Carried out on the TCR CDR3, a first-round RT-PCR used the HTBI primer set. TCRdb itself ran the multiplex PCR reads through MiXCR, one entry per CDR3 protein. The sample lists around 530,000 distinct CDR3 sequences, over 15% occurring once. This clonotype was seen repeatedly, ten times or more. In germline, CDR1 is MNHEY, CDR2 SMNVEV (reference sequence). Between the trimmed V and J ends, which lost 8 bases and 4 bases, there was a span of 17 bases. The CDR3 has 15 amino acids.

Sequences were obtained from blood. The TCR originated in a woman aged 18-29 years with Graves' ophthalmopathy. The J gene is TRBJ1-4, the V gene TRBV27; possible D gene TRBD1, 5 bases. The CDR3 spells CASSLIRDLNEKLFF. The CDR3 coding sequence is TGTGCCAGCTCTCTTATCCGGGACCTTAATGAAAAACTGTTTTTT.